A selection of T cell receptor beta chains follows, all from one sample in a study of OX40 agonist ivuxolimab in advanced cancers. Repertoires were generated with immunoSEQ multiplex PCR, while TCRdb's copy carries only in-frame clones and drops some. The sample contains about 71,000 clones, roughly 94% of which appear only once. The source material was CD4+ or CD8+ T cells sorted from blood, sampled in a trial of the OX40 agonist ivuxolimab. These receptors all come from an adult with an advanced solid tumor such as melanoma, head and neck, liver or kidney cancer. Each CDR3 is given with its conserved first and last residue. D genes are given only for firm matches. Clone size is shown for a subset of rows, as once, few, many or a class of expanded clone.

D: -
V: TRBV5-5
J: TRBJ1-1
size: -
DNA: TGTGCCAGCAGCCGCGGGACTCCGAACACTGAAGCTTTCTTT
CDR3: CASSRGTPNTEAFF

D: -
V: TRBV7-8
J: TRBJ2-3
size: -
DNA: TGTGCCAGCAGCTTAACAAGGGGGAGCACAGATACGCAGTATTTT
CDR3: CASSLTRGSTDTQYF

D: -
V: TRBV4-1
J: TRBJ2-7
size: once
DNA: TGCGCCAGCAGCCAAGAAGCAGGTATCCCCTACGAGCAGTACTTC
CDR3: CASSQEAGIPYEQYF

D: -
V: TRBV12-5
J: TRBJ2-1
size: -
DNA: TGTGCTAGTGCCCTAAGGGGGGCCCACAATGAGCAGTTCTTC
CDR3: CASALRGAHNEQFF

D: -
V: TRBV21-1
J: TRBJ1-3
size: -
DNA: -
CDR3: CASSKESRAVGIGNTIYF

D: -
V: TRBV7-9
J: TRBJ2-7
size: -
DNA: TGTGCCAGCAGCCCCGCCGGACCAGGGGTCCCCTACGAGCAGTACTTC
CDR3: CASSPAGPGVPYEQYF

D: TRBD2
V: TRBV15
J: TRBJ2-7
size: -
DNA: TGTGCCACCAGCAGAGATTGGGTCGGGGGGGACGAGCAGTACTTC
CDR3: CATSRDWVGGDEQYF

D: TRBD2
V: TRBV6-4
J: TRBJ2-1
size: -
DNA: TGTGCCAGCAGTGAAGAAGCGGGAGCGAGGAATGAGCAGTTCTTC
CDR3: CASSEEAGARNEQFF

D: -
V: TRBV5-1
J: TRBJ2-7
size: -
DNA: TGCGCCAGCAGCTTGTACCAAATCCCCGTCTCCTACGAGCAGTACTTC
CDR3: CASSLYQIPVSYEQYF

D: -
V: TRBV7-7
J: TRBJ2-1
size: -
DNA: TGTGCTAGCAGCTTAGCAGCGGCCCCCTACAATGAGCAGTTCTTC
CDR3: CASSLAAAPYNEQFF

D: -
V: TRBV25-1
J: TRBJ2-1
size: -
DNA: TGTGCCAGCCGAAGACGGGGGGCGGCATTCGATGAGCAGTTCTTC
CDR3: CASRRRGAAFDEQFF

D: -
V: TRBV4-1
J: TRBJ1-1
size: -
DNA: TGCGCCAGCAGCCAAGTTTCTGAATATGAAGCTTTCTTT
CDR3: CASSQVSEYEAFF

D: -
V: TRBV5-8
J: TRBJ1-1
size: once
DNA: TGTGCCAGCAGCTGGGCTCCTGGCAACACTGAAGCTTTCTTT
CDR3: CASSWAPGNTEAFF

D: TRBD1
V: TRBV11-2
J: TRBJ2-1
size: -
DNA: TGTGCCAGCAGTCATGTCGACCGGGACAGAAGCTCCTACAATGAGCAGTTCTTC
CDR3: CASSHVDRDRSSYNEQFF

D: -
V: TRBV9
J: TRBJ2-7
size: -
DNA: TGTGCCAGCAGCGTAGTCGGGGGCTACGAGCAGTACTTC
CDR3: CASSVVGGYEQYF

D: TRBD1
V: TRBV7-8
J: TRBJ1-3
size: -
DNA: TGTGCCAGCAGCGCCCGACAACAGGGGGCGGCTGGAAACACCATATATTTT
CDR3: CASSARQQGAAGNTIYF

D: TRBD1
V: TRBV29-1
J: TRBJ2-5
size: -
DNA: TGCAGCGTGCCCGGGACAGGGGTGGAAAAGACCCAGTACTTC
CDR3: CSVPGTGVEKTQYF

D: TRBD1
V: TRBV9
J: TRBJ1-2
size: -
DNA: TGTGCCAGCAGCCCGCGGACAGGGAACCACTATGGCTACACCTTC
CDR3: CASSPRTGNHYGYTF

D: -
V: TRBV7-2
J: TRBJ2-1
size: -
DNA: TGTGCCAGCAGCTTATTTCTAGACAATGAGCAGTTCTTC
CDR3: CASSLFLDNEQFF

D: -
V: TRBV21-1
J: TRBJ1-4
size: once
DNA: TGTGCCAGCAGCAGACTAGACAGACCTAATGAAAAACTGTTTTTT
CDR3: CASSRLDRPNEKLFF

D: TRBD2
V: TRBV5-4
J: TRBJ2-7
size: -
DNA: TGTGCCAGTAGCGGGAGCACCTACGAGCAGTACTTC
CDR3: CASSGSTYEQYF

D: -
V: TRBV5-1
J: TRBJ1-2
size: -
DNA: TGCGCCAGCAGCTTGGGGCAGTCTAACTATGGCTACACCTTC
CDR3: CASSLGQSNYGYTF

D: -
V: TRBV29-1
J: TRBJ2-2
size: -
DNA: TGCAGCGTTCCTGGTGACACCGGGGAGCTGTTTTTT
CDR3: CSVPGDTGELFF

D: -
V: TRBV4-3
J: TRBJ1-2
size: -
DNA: TGCGCCAGCAGCCAAGATGGAGGGCAGGGCTCTGGCTACACCTTC
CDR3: CASSQDGGQGSGYTF

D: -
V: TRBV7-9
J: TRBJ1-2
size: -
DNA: TGTGCCAGCAGCCCCGGTTTGGTTAATGGCTACACCTTC
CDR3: CASSPGLVNGYTF

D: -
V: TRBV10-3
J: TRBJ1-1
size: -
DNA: TGTGCCATCACCCCGGACCCAACCCGGGGGAACACTGAAGCTTTCTTT
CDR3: CAITPDPTRGNTEAFF

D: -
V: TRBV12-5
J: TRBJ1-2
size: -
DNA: TGTGCTAGTGCCCCGGCAAACAACTATGGCTACACCTTC
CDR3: CASAPANNYGYTF

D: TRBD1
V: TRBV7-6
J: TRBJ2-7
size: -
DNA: TGTGCCAGCAGCTTAGAGGACAGGGGGCACTACGAGCAGTACTTC
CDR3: CASSLEDRGHYEQYF

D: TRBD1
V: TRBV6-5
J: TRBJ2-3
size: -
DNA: TGTGCCAGCAGTTACTCGGGGGACAGGTTCCCAGATACGCAGTATTTT
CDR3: CASSYSGDRFPDTQYF

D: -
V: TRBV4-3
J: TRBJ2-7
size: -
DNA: TGCGCCAGCAGCCAAGATGGTACCCTAGCAGGTTACGAGCAGTACTTC
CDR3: CASSQDGTLAGYEQYF

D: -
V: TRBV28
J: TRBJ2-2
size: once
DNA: TGTGCCAGCAGTTTTTGGGGGGCAGGCGCCGGGGAGCTGTTTTTT
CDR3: CASSFWGAGAGELFF

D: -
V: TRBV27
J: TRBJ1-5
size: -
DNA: TGTGCCAGCAGGAGGCAGGGTACGGATCAGCCCCAGCATTTT
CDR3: CASRRQGTDQPQHF